The 26 T cell receptor beta chains below all came from one sample that was sequenced in a study of cytomegalovirus exposure and HLA in healthy donors. A multiplex PCR was run with 60 Vbeta primers and 13 Jbeta primers. Clones were sequenced by immunoSEQ multiplex PCR, and TCRdb holds only the in-frame ones, with some missing. The sample records 93,000 or so clones, 76% being singletons. Sequenced: PBMCs. The receptors here all came from a young woman in good health and CMV-seropositive.

The rearrangement uses TRBV5-1 and TRBJ2-7, with TRBD1 matching over 8 bases. This CDR3 contains 15 residues. The germline V gene has CDR1 SGHRS and CDR2 YFSETQ. V lost 4 bases, J lost 2 bases, and 8 bases stayed unmatched. CDR3 nucleotides: TGCGCCAGCAGCCAGAAGACAGGGGCCCCCTACGAGCAGTACTTC. Translation gives CASSQKTGAPYEQYF. Supplemented by reference TRBV5-1 and TRBJ2-7, the full variable domain reads KAGVTQTPRYLIKTRGQQVTLSCSPISGHRSVSWYQQTPGQGLQFLFEYFSETQRNKGNFPGRFSGRQFSNSRSEMNVSTLELGDSALYLCASSQKTGAPYEQYFGPGTRLTVT.

The gene calls are TRBV6-1 and TRBJ2-7; the match to TRBD1 covers 7 bases. Losses at the gene ends were 6 bases for V and 0 bases for J; bases not matched to a gene: 8. The CDR3 runs to 15 residues. Germline V lookup: CDR1 MNHNS, CDR2 SASEGT. CDR3 amino acids: CASSSAGTVSYEQYF. CDR3 nucleotide sequence: TGTGCCAGCAGCTCGGCCGGGACAGTCTCCTACGAGCAGTACTTC.

The chain uses TRBV10-3 and TRBJ2-5, with TRBD2 matching 9 bases. The germline V gene encodes CDR1 ENHRY and CDR2 SYGVKD. CDR3 size: 14 residues. Trimming cost V 9 bases and J 4 bases; bases outside gene matches: 9. CDR3 in DNA: TGTGCCATGTCGACTAGCGGCCTTAGAGAGACCCAGTACTTC. As protein: CAMSTSGLRETQYF.

This chain connects TRBV6-5 to TRBJ2-7; 10 bases match TRBD2. This CDR3 is 14 amino acids long. V shed 4 bases and J 6 bases; nucleotides not matched to a gene: 6. Germline-derived CDR1 and CDR2 are MNHEY and SVGAGI. CDR3 bases: TGTGCCAGCAGTTTAGCTAGCGGGGGTACCGAGCAGTACTTC. It is translated as CASSLASGGTEQYF.

This clone has more than one count but fewer than ten. This chain links TRBV4-3 with TRBJ2-1, with a weak D call TRBD2 (6 bases). The germline V gene encodes CDR1 LGHNA and CDR2 YSLEER. Trimming stripped 1 base from V and 3 bases from J, with 10 bases between. The CDR3 is 15 residues long. The CDR3 region has the DNA TGCGCCAGCAGCCAAGCCACCGGGAGCTACAATGAGCAGTTCTTC. Residues: CASSQATGSYNEQFF.

This chain joins TRBV7-6 and TRBJ2-3; D unresolved. The V end lost 1 base, the J end lost 5 bases, and 10 bases lay between the germline ends. The CDR3 loop spans 14 amino acids. Germline assignment: CDR1 SGHVS and CDR2 FNYEAQ. CDR3 protein: CASSLVGGGDTQYF. CDR3 DNA: TGTGCCAGCAGCTTAGTTGGCGGTGGAGATACGCAGTATTTT.

The chain carries TRBV6-5 and TRBJ1-4; tentative D call: TRBD1 (5 bases). V lost 8 bases and J 8 bases, leaving 15 bases between the germline ends. This CDR3 is 13 amino acids long. CDR1 MNHEY and CDR2 SVGAGI come from the germline V gene. CDR3 sequence (DNA): TGTGCCAGCGGGTGGCAGGGAGGCGAAAAACTGTTTTTT. It codes for CASGWQGGEKLFF.

The CDR3 protein is CASSPSGGYEQYF. CDR3 nucleotide sequence: TGTGCCAGCTCACCTTCCGGCGGCTACGAGCAGTACTTC. V gene TRBV18 combines with J gene TRBJ2-7; no firm D call. The V gene's germline CDR1 is KGHSH and CDR2 LQKENI. V gave up 3 bases and J gave up 3 bases, with 9 bases separating them. The CDR3 sequence is 13 residues long.

This rearrangement joins TRBV21-1 to TRBJ1-1; the DNA was not used to check the table's D call, TRBD1. TRBV21-1 is termed a pseudogene. The CDR3 covers 14 residues. CDR3 bases: TGTGCCAGCAGCACCAGGACAGGGTGGACTGAAGCTTTCTTT. Translating it yields CASSTRTGWTEAFF.

This clone was detected a few times. The chain uses TRBV11-3 and TRBJ2-1; 12 positions agree with TRBD2. CDR1 and CDR2 from the germline V gene are SGHNT and YENEEA. The CDR3 contains 18 residues. Trimming removed 3 bases from V and 8 bases from J; junction bases left unmatched: 14. As DNA, the CDR3 is TGTGCCAGCAGCTTTGGAGGGCTAGCGGGAGGGCCTACGCATGAGCAGTTCTTC. As protein: CASSFGGLAGGPTHEQFF.

The chain carries TRBV16 and TRBJ2-7, with D unresolved. The CDR3 runs to 11 residues. V shed 2 bases and J shed 6 bases, with 5 bases lying between them. Germline loops: CDR1 KGHSY, CDR2 FQNENV. CDR3: CASSQRGEQYF. The CDR3 region has the DNA TGTGCCAGCAGCCAACGAGGCGAGCAGTACTTC.

The chain combines TRBV6-1 with TRBJ2-1; 7 bases align to TRBD1. CDR3 size: 14 residues. Trimming took 3 bases from V and 12 from J; bases not matched to a gene: 11. CDR1 is MNHNS and CDR2 is SASEGT in the germline V gene. CDR3 coding DNA: TGTGCCAGCAGTGACCGGGACAGCCCGGTTGGGCAGTTCTTC. As protein: CASSDRDSPVGQFF.

The rearrangement joins TRBV9 to TRBJ1-1; possible D gene TRBD1, 5 bases. This CDR3 is built from 14 residues. V lost 0 bases and J lost 1, with 7 bases in between. Germline V gene sequence: CDR1 SGDLS, CDR2 YYNGEE. Here the CDR3 DNA reads TGTGCCAGCAGCGTAGCGACAGCGAACACTGAAGCTTTCTTT. Translated, it gives CASSVATANTEAFF.

The chain couples TRBV27 to TRBJ2-4, with unresolved D. Germline CDR1 and CDR2: MNHEY and SMNVEV (reference sequence). The V end lost 4 bases, the J end lost 2 bases, and 9 bases lay between the germline ends. There are 14 residues in the CDR3. The CDR3 bases are TGTGCCAGCAGTTCCAGTTCGCCCAAAAACATTCAGTACTTC. Protein sequence: CASSSSSPKNIQYF.

This clone was found a few times. The CDR3 region is CASSPKDKNSYEQYF. The CDR3 DNA reads as TGTGCCAGCTCACCAAAGGACAAGAACTCCTACGAGCAGTACTTC. This chain uses TRBV18 with TRBJ2-7; tentatively, D is TRBD1 (5 bases). V was cut by 2 bases and J by 0 bases, with 11 bases left in between. CDR3 length equals 15 residues. Germline CDR1 KGHSH, CDR2 LQKENI.

This clone was found once. This rearrangement joins TRBV6-4 to TRBJ1-2, with D perhaps matching TRBD1 (6 bases). CDR1 and CDR2 from the germline V gene are MRHNA and SNTAGT. Between the trimmed V and J ends, which lost 5 bases and 4 bases, there was a span of 20 bases. The CDR3 covers 16 residues. The CDR3 region is CASSTLGGGSPYGYTF. In nucleotides, the CDR3 is TGTGCCAGCAGTACCTTAGGGGGGGGCAGCCCCTATGGCTACACCTTC.

The J gene is TRBJ1-1, the V gene TRBV4-2; D is unresolved. Germline CDR1 and CDR2: LGHNA and YNFKEQ. This CDR3 contains 14 residues. Trimming stripped 1 base from V and 6 bases from J, with 12 bases between. CDR3 in DNA: TGTGCCAGCAGCCAAGTCGCGGGGAGCGCTGAAGCTTTCTTT. Its translation: CASSQVAGSAEAFF.

This chain uses TRBV7-9 with TRBJ2-7; TRBD2 might be the D (6 bases). The CDR3 totals 14 residues. Per the germline V gene, CDR1 is SEHNR and CDR2 is FQNEAQ (reference sequence). The germline V and J ends were trimmed by 5 bases and 3 bases, with 14 bases remaining between them. Here the CDR3 reads CASSPRDLVYEQYF. The CDR3 DNA reads TGTGCCAGCAGCCCCCGGGACTTGGTCTACGAGCAGTACTTC.

J is TRBJ2-1 and V is TRBV7-3, with 11 bases that match TRBD2. The V and J ends lost 5 bases and 10 bases, in that order; junction bases with no gene match: 10. Germline-derived CDR1 and CDR2 are SGHTA and FQGTGA. This CDR3 is built from 15 residues. The CDR3 DNA follows: TGTGCCAGCAGCCCTTGGACTAGCGGGCCTGGCGAGCAGTTCTTC. Protein: CASSPWTSGPGEQFF.

The gene calls are TRBV4-3 and TRBJ2-7, with 7 bases that match TRBD2. This CDR3 is 15 amino acids long. The V segment lost 1 base and the J segment 3 bases; nucleotides outside the gene matches: 6. Germline loops: CDR1 LGHNA, CDR2 YSLEER. This CDR3 is CASSQGASGSYEQYF. CDR3 in DNA: TGCGCCAGCAGCCAAGGGGCTAGCGGAAGCTACGAGCAGTACTTC.

V gene TRBV6-6 combines with J gene TRBJ2-7; weak D call: TRBD1 (8 bases). The V gene's germline CDR1 is MNHNY and CDR2 SVGAGI (reference sequence). The CDR3 loop spans 14 amino acids. The V end lost 6 bases, the J end lost 3 bases, and 15 bases lay between the germline ends. CDR3 sequence: CASRKRDRLYEQYF. The CDR3 DNA reads TGTGCCAGCAGAAAGCGGGACAGGCTCTACGAGCAGTACTTC.

The chain is built from TRBV7-8 and TRBJ1-1; weak D call: TRBD1 (5 bases). CDR3 size: 14 residues. Looked up from germline, CDR1 is SGHVS and CDR2 is FQNEAQ. V lost 2 bases to trimming and J lost 10 bases, with 17 bases between them. In DNA, the CDR3 is TGTGCCAGCAGCTTAACAAGGGGCAGGATTAGAGCTTTCTTT. Translation: CASSLTRGRIRAFF.

Comment on this clone: One end of the junction is discordant with germline, which a read error may explain. The same CDR3 can be traced to other DNA sequences in this sample. The CDR3 nucleotides read TGTGCGAGCAGCTCAATGGGGCAGGTCTACGAGCAGTACTTC. This gives the protein CASSSMGQVYEQYF. V is TRBV7-9 and J is TRBJ2-7, with a tentative D call TRBD1 (5 bases). Germline lookup yields CDR1 SEHNR and CDR2 FQNEAQ (reference sequence). There are 14 residues in the CDR3.

V gene TRBV12-5 combines with J gene TRBJ1-5; D is perhaps TRBD1 (5 bases). Per germline, CDR1 LGHNT and CDR2 FRNRAP. Deletions cut 2 bases from V and 2 bases from J, with 10 bases between. The CDR3 has 15 residues. The CDR3 nucleotides are TGTGCTAGTGGTTTGTCATTAGGGGGCAATCAGCCCCAGCATTTT. It is translated as CASGLSLGGNQPQHF.

V is TRBV19 and J is TRBJ2-7; 8 nucleotides align to TRBD2. The CDR3 has 12 amino acids. Trimming took 5 bases from V and 3 from J; bases not matched to a gene: 0. Germline V gives CDR1 LNHDA, CDR2 SQIVND (reference sequence). The CDR3 is CASSREGYEQYF. Here the CDR3 DNA reads TGTGCCAGTAGTCGGGAGGGCTACGAGCAGTACTTC.

The V and J genes are TRBV28 and TRBJ2-5; D gene unclear. Trimming shortened V by 4 bases and J by 5 bases, and 5 bases separated the two germline ends. Germline V CDR1 and CDR2: MDHEN, SYDVKM. This CDR3 spans 11 amino acids. The CDR3, as DNA: TGTGCCAGCAGTTCTCCGGAGACCCAGTACTTC. Amino acid sequence: CASSSPETQYF.